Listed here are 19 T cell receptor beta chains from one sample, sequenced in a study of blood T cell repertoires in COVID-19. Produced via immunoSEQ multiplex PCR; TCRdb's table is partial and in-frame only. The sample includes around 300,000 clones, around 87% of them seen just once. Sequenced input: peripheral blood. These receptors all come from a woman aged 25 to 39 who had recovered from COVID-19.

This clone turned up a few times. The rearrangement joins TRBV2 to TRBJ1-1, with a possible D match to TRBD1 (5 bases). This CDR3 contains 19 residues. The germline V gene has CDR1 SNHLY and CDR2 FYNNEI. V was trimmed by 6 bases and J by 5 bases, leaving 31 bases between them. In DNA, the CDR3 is TGTGCCAGCAGGGAACCCCGAGGGACTGAAGCTTTCCGAGGGACTGAAGCTTTCTTT. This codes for CASREPRGTEAFRGTEAFF.

The CDR3 DNA is TGTGCCAGTAGCTGGCAGGGCACTGGAAACACCATATATTTT. Translating gives CASSWQGTGNTIYF. The rearrangement joins TRBV19 to TRBJ1-3; tentatively, D is TRBD1 (5 bases). Germline V gives CDR1 LNHDA, CDR2 SQIVND (reference sequence). CDR3 length: 14 amino acids. Between the trimmed V and J ends, which lost 6 bases and 2 bases, there was a span of 11 bases.

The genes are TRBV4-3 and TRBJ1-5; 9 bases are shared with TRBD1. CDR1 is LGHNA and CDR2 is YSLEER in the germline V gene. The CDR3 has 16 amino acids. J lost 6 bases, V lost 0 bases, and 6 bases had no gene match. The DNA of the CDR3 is TGCGCCAGCAGCCAAGATATCAACAGGGGGCTTCAGCCCCAGCATTTT. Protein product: CASSQDINRGLQPQHF.

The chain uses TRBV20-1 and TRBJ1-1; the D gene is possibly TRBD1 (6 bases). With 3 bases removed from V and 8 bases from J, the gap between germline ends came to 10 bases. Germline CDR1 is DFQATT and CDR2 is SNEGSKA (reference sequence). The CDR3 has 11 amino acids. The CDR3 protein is CSARETGEAFF. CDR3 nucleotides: TGCAGTGCTAGGGAAACAGGGGAAGCTTTCTTT.

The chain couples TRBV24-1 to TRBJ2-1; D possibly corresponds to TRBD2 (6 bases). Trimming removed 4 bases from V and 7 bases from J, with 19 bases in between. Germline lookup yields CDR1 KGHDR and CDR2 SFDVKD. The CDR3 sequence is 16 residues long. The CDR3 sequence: CATSDPAGPMGNEQFF. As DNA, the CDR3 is TGTGCCACCAGTGACCCTGCGGGACCCATGGGGAATGAGCAGTTCTTC.

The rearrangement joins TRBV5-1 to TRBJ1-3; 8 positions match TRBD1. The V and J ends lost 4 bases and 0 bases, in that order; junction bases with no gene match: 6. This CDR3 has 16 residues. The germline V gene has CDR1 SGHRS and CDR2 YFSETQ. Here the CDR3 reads CASSPTGQASGNTIYF. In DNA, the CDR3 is TGCGCCAGCAGCCCCACGGGACAGGCCTCTGGAAACACCATATATTTT. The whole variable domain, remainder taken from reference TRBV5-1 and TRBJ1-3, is KAGVTQTPRYLIKTRGQQVTLSCSPISGHRSVSWYQQTPGQGLQFLFEYFSETQRNKGNFPGRFSGRQFSNSRSEMNVSTLELGDSALYLCASSPTGQASGNTIYFGEGSWLTVV.

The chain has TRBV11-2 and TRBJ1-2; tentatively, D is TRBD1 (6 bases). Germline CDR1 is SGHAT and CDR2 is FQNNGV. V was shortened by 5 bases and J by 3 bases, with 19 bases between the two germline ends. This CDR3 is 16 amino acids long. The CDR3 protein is CASSLTGQMFDYGYTF. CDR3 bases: TGTGCCAGCAGCCTAACTGGACAGATGTTTGACTATGGCTACACCTTC. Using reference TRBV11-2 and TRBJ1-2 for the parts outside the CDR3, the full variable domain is EAGVAQSPRYKIIEKRQSVAFWCNPISGHATLYWYQQILGQGPKLLIQFQNNGVVDDSQLPKDRFSAERLKGVDSTLKIQPAKLEDSAVYLCASSLTGQMFDYGYTFGSGTRLTVV.

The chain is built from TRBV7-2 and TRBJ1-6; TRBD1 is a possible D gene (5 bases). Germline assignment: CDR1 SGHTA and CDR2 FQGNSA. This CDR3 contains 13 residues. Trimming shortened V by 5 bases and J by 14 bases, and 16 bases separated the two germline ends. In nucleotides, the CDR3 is TGTGCCAGCAGCCCGACAGCCTTCCGGGCCCTCCACTTT. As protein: CASSPTAFRALHF.

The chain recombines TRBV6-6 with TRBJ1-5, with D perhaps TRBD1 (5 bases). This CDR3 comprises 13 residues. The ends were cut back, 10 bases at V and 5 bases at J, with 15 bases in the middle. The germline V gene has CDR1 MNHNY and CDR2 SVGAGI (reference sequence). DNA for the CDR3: TGTGCCACTCTGGACATAGAACATCAGCCCCAGCATTTT. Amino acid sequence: CATLDIEHQPQHF.

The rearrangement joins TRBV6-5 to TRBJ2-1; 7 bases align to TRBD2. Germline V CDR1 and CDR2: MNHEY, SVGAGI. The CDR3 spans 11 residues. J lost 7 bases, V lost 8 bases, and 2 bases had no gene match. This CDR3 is CASQGLNEQFF. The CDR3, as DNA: TGTGCCAGCCAGGGACTAAATGAGCAGTTCTTC.

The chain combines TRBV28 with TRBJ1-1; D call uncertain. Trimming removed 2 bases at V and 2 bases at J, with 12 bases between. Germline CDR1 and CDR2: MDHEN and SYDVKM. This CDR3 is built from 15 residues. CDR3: CASSLAISVNTEAFF. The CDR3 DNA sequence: TGTGCCAGCAGTTTAGCCATTTCAGTTAACACTGAAGCTTTCTTT.

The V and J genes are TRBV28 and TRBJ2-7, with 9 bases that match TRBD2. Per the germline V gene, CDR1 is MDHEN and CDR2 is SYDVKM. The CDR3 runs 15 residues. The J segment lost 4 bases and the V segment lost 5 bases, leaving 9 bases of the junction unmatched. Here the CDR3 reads CASSVTSGVRYEQYF. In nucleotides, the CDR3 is TGTGCCAGCAGTGTGACTAGCGGAGTCCGATACGAGCAGTACTTC.

DNA of the CDR3: TGTGCCACCAGATCAGCGGGGGAGACCGGGGAGCTGTTTTTT. It codes for CATRSAGETGELFF. The chain carries TRBV15 and TRBJ2-2, with 8 bases that match TRBD2. Losses at the gene ends were 6 bases for V and 5 bases for J; bases not matched to a gene: 5. The CDR3 has 14 amino acids. Germline V gene sequence: CDR1 LNHNV, CDR2 YYDKDF (reference sequence). The entire variable domain, with the rest obtained from reference TRBV15 and TRBJ2-2, is as follows: DAMVIQNPRYQVTQFGKPVTLSCSQTLNHNVMYWYQQKSSQAPKLLFHYYDKDFNNEADTPDNFQSRRPNTSFCFLDIRSPGLGDTAMYLCATRSAGETGELFFGEGSRLTVL.

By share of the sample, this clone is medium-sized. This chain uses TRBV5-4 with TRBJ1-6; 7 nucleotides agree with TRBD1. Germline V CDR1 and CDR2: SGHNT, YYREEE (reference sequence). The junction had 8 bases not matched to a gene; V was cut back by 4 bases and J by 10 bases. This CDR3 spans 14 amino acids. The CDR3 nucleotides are TGTGCCAGCAGCCCGGACAGGAGCGCCTCACCCCTCCACTTT. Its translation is CASSPDRSASPLHF.

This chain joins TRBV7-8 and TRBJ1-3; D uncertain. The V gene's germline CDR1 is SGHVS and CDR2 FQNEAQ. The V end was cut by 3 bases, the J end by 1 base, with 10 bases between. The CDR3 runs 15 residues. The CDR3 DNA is TGTGCCAGCAGCTTCTCGCCGGGGTCTGGAAACACCATATATTTT. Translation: CASSFSPGSGNTIYF.

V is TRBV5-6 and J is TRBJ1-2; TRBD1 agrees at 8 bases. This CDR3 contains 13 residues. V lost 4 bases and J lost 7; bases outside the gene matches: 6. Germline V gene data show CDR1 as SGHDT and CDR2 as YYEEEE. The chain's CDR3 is CASSLDRVGGYTF. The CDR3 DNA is TGTGCCAGCAGCCTGGACAGGGTAGGTGGCTACACCTTC.

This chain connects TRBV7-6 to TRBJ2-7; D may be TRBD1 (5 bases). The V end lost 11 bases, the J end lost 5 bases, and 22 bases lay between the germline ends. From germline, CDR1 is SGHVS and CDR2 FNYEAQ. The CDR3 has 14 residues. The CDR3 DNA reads TGTGCCTCTGCTCAGTTAGGGGATGGAAACGAGCAGTACTTC. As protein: CASAQLGDGNEQYF.

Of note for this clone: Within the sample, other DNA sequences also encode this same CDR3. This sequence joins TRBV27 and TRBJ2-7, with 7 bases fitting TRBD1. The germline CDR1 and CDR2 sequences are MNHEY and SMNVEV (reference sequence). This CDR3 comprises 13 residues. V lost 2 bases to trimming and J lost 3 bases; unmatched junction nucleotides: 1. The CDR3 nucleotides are TGTGCCAGCAGTTTAGGACAGGTCTACGAGCAGTACTTC. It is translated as CASSLGQVYEQYF.

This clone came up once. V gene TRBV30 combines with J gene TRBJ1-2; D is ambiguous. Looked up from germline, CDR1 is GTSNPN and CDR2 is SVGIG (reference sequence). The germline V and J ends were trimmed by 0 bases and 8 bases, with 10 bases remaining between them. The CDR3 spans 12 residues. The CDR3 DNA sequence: TGTGCCTGGAGTGTATCCCAGGTGGGCTACACCTTC. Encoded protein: CAWSVSQVGYTF.